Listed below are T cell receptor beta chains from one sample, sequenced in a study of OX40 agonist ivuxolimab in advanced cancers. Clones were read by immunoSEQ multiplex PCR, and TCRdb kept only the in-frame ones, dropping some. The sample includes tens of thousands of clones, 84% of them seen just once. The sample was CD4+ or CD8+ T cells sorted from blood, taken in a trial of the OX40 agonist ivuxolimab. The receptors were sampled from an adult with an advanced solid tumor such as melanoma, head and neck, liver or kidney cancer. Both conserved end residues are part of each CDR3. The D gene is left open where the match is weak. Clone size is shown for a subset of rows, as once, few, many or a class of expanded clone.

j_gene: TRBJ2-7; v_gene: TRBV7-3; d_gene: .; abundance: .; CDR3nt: TGTGCCAGCAGCCGATCCGGGGTAGGCTACGAGCAGTACTTC; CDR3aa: CASSRSGVGYEQYF
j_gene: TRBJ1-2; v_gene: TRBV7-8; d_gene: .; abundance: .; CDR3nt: TGTGCCAGCAGCCCTGTTGGGGGCGGCTACACCTTC; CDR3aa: CASSPVGGGYTF
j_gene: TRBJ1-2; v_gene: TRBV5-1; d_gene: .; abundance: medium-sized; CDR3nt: TGCGCCAGCAGCTTGGGAGGGAAACCCGAGCAATATGGCTACACCTTC; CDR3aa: CASSLGGKPEQYGYTF
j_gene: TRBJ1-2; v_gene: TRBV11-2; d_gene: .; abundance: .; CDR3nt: TGTGCCAGCAGCTTAGATGGCGATAACTATGGCTACACCTTC; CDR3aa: CASSLDGDNYGYTF
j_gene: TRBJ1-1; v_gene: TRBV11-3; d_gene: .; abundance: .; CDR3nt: TGTGCCAGCAGCTTAGTACGTGATACTGAAGCTTTCTTT; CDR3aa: CASSLVRDTEAFF
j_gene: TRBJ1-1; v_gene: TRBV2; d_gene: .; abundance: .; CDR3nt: TGTGCCAGCAGATCAGGGGTCCCAGGTACTGAAGCTTTCTTT; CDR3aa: CASRSGVPGTEAFF
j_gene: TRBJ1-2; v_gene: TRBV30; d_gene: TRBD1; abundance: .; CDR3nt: TGTGCCTGGAGCCCTACAGGGGGAAGGGATGGCTACACCTTC; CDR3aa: CAWSPTGGRDGYTF
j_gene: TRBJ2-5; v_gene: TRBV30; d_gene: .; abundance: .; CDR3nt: TGTGCCTGGAGTCAAGAGACCCAGTACTTC; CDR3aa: CAWSQETQYF
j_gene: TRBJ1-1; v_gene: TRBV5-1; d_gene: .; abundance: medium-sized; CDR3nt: TGCGCCAGCAGCGTCCAGGGGATAGGGGTGAACACTGAAGCTTTCTTT; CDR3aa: CASSVQGIGVNTEAFF
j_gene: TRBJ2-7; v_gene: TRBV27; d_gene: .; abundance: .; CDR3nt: TGTGCCAGCAGTTTAGGGGGTGGCCCCTACGAGCAGTACTTC; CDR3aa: CASSLGGGPYEQYF
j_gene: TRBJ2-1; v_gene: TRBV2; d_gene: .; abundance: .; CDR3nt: TGTGCCAGCAGTCTAGATAGCCGCTACAATGAGCAGTTCTTC; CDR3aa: CASSLDSRYNEQFF
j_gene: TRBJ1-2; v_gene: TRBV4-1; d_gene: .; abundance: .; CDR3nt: TGCGCCAGCAGCCATGCCGGGACAAAAAAAGGCTACACCTTC; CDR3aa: CASSHAGTKKGYTF
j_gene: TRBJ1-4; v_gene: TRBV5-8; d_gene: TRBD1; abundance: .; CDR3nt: TGTGCCAGCAGCTTGCACAGGGGACCAACTAATGAAAAACTGTTTTTT; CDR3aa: CASSLHRGPTNEKLFF
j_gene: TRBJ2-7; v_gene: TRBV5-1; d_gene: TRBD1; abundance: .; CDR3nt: TGCGCCAGCAGCTCCGGGACAGGGAACTACGAGCAGTACTTC; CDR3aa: CASSSGTGNYEQYF
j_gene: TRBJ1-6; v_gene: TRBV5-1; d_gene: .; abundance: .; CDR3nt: TGCGCCAGCGCAAAGGCAGGGAACTCACCCCTCCACTTT; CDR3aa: CASAKAGNSPLHF
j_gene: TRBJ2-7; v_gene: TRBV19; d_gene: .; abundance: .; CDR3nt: TGTGCCAGTAGTAAGGAACCCGCCTCCTACGAGCAGTACTTC; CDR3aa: CASSKEPASYEQYF